This T cell receptor (beta chain) was recovered during a study of OX40 agonist ivuxolimab in advanced cancers. Study details: Antecedent anti-PD-1, anti-PD-L1 or anti-CTLA-4 therapy was permissible, with roughly 36% having received some.

Here immunoSEQ multiplex PCR was the method, and the copy in TCRdb shows in-frame clones only, minus some. Of 50,000 to 55,000 clones listed, about 90% were seen once; the top ten hold approximately 1.8%. Study observations and caveats: There were, on average, more expanded clones in CD8+ T cells than in CD4+.

With regard to this clone: Its antigen is not identified.

Patients were ruled out by autoimmune disease history or systemic immunosuppression. Looked up from germline, CDR1 is MGHRA and CDR2 is YSYEKL. This CDR3 comprises 11 residues. Between the trimmed V and J ends, which lost 2 bases and 11 bases, there was a span of 9 bases. This clonotype was obtained from an adult with an advanced solid tumor such as melanoma, head and neck, liver or kidney cancer. Sequences were derived from CD4+ or CD8+ T cells sorted from blood, sampled in a trial of the OX40 agonist ivuxolimab. The V gene is TRBV4-1, the J gene TRBJ1-1; no clear D gene. CDR3 protein: CASSQRSEAFF. The DNA of the CDR3 is TGCGCCAGCAGCCAAAGGTCAGAGGCTTTCTTT.